This T cell receptor (beta chain) was retrieved from a study of blood T cell repertoires in COVID-19. Sequencing was performed with immunoSEQ multiplex PCR; in TCRdb, only in-frame clones are kept and a portion is missing. The sample carries nearly 250,000 clones, 65% to 90% recorded once. Trimming shortened V by 0 bases and J by 1 base, and 6 bases separated the two germline ends. In germline, CDR1 is SNHLY, CDR2 FYNNEI. CDR3 length: 14 residues. Enrollees, about 18 to 95 years old, lived in approximately 25 US areas. This clonotype originated in a woman in her 50s with acute COVID-19. The rearrangement uses TRBV2 and TRBJ1-1; D call uncertain. The material sequenced was PBMCs or T cells enriched from blood (not recorded which). CDR3 sequence: CASSEAQWNTEAFF. As DNA, the CDR3 is TGTGCCAGCAGTGAAGCGCAGTGGAACACTGAAGCTTTCTTT.